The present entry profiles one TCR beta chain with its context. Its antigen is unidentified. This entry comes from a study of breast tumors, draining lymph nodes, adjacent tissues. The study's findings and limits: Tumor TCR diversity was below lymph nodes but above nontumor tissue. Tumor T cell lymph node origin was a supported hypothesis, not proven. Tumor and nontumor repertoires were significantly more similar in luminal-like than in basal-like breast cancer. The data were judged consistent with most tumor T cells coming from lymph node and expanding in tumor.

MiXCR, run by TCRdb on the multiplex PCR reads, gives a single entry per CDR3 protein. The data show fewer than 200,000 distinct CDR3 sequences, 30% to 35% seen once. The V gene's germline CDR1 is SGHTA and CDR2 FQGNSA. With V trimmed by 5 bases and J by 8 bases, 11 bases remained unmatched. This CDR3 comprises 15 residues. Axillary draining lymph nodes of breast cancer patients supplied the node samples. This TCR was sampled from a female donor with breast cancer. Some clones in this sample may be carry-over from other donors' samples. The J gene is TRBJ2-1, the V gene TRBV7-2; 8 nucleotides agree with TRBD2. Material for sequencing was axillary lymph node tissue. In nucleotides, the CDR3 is TGTGCCAGCAGCATAAGCGGGGGCATGATCGATGAGCAGTTCTTC. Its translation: CASSISGGMIDEQFF.